This T cell receptor beta chain stems from a study of cytomegalovirus exposure and HLA in healthy donors. Germline CDR1 is MNHNS and CDR2 is SASEGT. The J segment lost 4 bases and the V segment lost 7 bases, leaving 8 bases of the junction unmatched. The CDR3 totals 15 residues. It was with 60 Vbeta and 13 Jbeta primers that the PCR ran. Clones were read by immunoSEQ multiplex PCR, and TCRdb kept only the in-frame ones, dropping some. The table lists approximately 180,000 clones, 70% to 80% of them singletons. This rearrangement joins TRBV6-1 to TRBJ2-1; 9 bases agree with TRBD2. The sequenced sample consisted of PBMCs. The source of this sequence is a woman in her forties or fifties in good health and CMV-seronegative. This CDR3 reads CASTFGTSKYNEQFF. CDR3 in DNA: TGTGCCAGCACCTTCGGGACTAGCAAATACAATGAGCAGTTCTTC.